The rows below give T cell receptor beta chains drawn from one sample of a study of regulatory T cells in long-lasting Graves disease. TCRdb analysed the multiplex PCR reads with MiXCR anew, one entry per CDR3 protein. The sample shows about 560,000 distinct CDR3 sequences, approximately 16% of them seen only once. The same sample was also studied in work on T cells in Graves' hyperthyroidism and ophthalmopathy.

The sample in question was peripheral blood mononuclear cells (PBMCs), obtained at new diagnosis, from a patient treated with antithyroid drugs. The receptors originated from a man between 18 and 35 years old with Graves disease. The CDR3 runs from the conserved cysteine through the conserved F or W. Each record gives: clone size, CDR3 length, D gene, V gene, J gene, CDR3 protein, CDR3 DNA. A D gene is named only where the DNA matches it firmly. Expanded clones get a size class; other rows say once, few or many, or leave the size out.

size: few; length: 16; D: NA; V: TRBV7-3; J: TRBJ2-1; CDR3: CASSSHRTGSYNEQFF; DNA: TGTGCCAGCAGCTCGCATCGGACTGGCTCCTACAATGAGCAGTTCTTC
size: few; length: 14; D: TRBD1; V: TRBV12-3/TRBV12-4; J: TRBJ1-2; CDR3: CASSLGRGLRGYTF; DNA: TGTGCCAGCAGTCTGGGCAGGGGGCTGCGGGGCTACACCTTC
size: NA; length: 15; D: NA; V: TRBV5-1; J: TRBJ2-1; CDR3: CASSLELVSHNEQFF; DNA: TGCGCCAGCAGCTTGGAACTAGTCTCCCACAATGAGCAGTTCTTC
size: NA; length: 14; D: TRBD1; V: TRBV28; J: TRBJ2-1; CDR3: CASSFWTGGSEQFF; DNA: TGTGCCAGCAGTTTTTGGACAGGGGGCAGTGAGCAGTTCTTC
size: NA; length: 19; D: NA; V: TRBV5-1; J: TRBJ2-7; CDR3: CASSLLARASLLSSYEQYF; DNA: TGCGCCAGCAGCCTCTTGGCGCGGGCGAGTCTTCTGAGCTCCTACGAGCAGTACTTC
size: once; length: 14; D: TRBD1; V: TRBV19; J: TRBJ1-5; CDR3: CASTIGGTGQPQHF; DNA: TGTGCCAGTACCATTGGGGGGACAGGGCAGCCCCAGCATTTT
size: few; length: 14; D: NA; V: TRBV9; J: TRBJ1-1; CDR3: CASSARDGNTEAFF; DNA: TGTGCCAGCAGCGCACGGGACGGCAACACTGAAGCTTTCTTT
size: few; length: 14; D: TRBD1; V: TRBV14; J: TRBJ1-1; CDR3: CASRPYRGNTEAFF; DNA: TGTGCCAGCAGACCCTACAGGGGGAACACTGAAGCTTTCTTT
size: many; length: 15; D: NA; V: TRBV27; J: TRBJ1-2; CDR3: CASSPRIVDDYGYTF; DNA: TGTGCCAGCAGTCCCAGGATTGTAGACGACTATGGCTACACCTTC
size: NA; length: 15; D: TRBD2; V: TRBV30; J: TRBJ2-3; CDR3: CAWTSTSGSTDTQYF; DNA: TGTGCCTGGACCTCGACTAGCGGAAGCACAGATACGCAGTATTTT
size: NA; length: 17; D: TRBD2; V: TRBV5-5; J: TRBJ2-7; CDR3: CASSWGGKVELPYEQYF; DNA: TGTGCCAGCAGCTGGGGGGGTAAAGTTGAGCTCCCCTACGAGCAGTACTTC
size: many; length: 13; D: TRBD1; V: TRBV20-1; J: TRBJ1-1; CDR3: CSARPGQATEAFF; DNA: TGCAGTGCTCGCCCGGGACAGGCCACTGAAGCTTTCTTT
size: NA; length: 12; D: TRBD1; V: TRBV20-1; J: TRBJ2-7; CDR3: CSVRGQDYEQYF; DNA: TGCAGTGTTCGCGGACAGGACTACGAGCAGTACTTC
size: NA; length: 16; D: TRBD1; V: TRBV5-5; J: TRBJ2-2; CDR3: CASSLGGQGNTGELFF; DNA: TGTGCCAGCAGCTTGGGGGGACAGGGTAACACCGGGGAGCTGTTTTTT
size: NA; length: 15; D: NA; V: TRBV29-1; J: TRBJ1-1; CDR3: CSVAWEGGTRTEAFF; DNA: TGCAGCGTTGCCTGGGAGGGTGGAACCCGGACTGAAGCTTTCTTT
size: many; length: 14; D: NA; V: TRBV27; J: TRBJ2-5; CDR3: CASSPQRPWETQYF; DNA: TGTGCCAGCAGTCCCCAACGGCCATGGGAGACCCAGTACTTC
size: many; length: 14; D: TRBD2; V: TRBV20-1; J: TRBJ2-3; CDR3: CSAPLAGVADTQYF; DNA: TGCAGTGCTCCTCTAGCGGGAGTGGCAGATACGCAGTATTTT
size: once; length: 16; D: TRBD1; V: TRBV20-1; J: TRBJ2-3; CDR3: CSARLGRGHWTDTRYF; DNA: TGCAGTGCTAGATTGGGCAGGGGGCATTGGACAGATACGCGGTATTTT
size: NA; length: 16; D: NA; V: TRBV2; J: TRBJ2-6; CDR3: CASRAGFTSGANVLTF; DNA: TGTGCCAGCAGGGCAGGCTTTACCTCTGGGGCCAACGTCCTGACTTTC
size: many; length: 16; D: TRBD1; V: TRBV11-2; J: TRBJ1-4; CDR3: CASSFSGTGKNEKLFF; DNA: TGTGCCAGCAGCTTTTCCGGGACAGGGAAGAATGAAAAACTGTTTTTT
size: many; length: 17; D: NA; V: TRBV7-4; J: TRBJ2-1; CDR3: CASSYDEDYRSYNEQFF; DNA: TGTGCCAGCAGCTACGATGAAGATTACCGCTCCTACAATGAGCAGTTCTTC
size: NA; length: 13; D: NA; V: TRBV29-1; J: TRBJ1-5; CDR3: CSVESDSNQPQHF; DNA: TGCAGCGTTGAAAGCGATAGCAATCAGCCCCAGCATTTT